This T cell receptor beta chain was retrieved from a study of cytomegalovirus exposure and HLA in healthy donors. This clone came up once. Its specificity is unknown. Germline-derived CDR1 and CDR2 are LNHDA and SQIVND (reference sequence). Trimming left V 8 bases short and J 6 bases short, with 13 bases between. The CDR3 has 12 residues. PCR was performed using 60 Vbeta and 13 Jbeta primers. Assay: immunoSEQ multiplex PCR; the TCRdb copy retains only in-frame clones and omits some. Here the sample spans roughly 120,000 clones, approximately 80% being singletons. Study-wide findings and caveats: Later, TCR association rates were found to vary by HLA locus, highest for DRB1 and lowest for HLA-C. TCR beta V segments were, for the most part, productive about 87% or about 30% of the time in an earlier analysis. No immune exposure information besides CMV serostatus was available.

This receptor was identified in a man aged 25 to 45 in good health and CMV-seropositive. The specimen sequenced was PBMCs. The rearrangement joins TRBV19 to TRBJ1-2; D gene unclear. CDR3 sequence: CASSSESDGYTF. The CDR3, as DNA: TGTGCCAGTTCGTCCGAGAGCGATGGCTACACCTTC.